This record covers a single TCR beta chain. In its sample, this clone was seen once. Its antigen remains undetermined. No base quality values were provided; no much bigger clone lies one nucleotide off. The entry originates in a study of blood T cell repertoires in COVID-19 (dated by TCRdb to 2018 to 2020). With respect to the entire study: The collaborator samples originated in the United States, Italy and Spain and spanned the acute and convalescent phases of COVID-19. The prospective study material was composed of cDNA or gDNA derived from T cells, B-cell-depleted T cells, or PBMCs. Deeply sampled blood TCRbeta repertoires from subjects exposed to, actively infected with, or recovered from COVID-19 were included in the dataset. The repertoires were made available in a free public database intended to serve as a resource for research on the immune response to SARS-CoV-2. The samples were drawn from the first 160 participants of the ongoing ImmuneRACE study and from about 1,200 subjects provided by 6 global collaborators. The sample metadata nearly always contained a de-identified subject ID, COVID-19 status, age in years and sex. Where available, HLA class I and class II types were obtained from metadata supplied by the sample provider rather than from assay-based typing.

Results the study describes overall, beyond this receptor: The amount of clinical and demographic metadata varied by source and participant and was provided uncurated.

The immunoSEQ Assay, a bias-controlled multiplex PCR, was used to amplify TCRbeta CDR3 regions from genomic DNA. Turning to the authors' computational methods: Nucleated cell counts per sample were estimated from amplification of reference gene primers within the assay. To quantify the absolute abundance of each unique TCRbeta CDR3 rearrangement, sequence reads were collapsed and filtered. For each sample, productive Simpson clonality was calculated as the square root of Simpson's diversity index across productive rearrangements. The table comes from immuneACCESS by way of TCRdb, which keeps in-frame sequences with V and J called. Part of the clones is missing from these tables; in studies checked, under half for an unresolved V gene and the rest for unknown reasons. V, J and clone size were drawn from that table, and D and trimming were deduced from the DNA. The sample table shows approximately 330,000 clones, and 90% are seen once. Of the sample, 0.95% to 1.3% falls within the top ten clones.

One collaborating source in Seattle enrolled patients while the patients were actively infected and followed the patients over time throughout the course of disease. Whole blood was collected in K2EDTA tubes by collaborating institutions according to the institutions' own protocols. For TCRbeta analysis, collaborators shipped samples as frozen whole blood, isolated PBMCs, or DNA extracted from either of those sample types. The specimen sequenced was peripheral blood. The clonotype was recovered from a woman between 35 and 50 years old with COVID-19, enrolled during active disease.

The DNA sequence reads TGTGCCACCAGCAGACCCGCCGGGACAGGGGGCAGCAATCAGCCCCAGCATTTT. Its protein is CATSRPAGTGGSNQPQHF. The rearrangement combines TRBV15 with TRBJ1-5; TRBD1 fits 12 bases in the junction. There are 18 amino acids in the CDR3, from cysteine to phenylalanine inclusive. Only the CDR3 DNA stays, 54 bases, in frame from base 1. Based on the germline V gene (reference sequence), the CDR1 and CDR2 sequences are LNHNV and YYDKDF. Clipping removes 2 bases from V and 1 base from J, with 6 as the unmatched junction base count.